This is a list of T cell receptor beta chains from one sample in a study of CD8 T cells in ankylosing spondylitis. TCRdb ran MiXCR on the 5' RACE reads and lists one entry per CDR3 protein. The table shows 250,000 or so distinct CDR3 sequences, with roughly a quarter occurring only once. The material sequenced was blood, either unsorted or a sorted T cell fraction (not recorded which). These receptors all come from a male donor with ankylosing spondylitis or in good health (not recorded which). Each CDR3 is given with its conserved first and last residue. Fields, in order: clone size, V gene, J gene, D gene, CDR3 DNA, CDR3 protein. The D gene is left open where the match is weak. Clone size is stated in some rows and not others, as once, few, many or a class when expanded.

-	TRBV6-1	TRBJ1-1	TRBD1	TGTGCCAGCAGAACCCGGGACAGCAAACTTGAAGCTTTCTTT	CASRTRDSKLEAFF
many	TRBV20-1	TRBJ2-3	-	TGCAGTGCTAGAGATTTAAAGGGGAGCACAGATACGCAGTATTTT	CSARDLKGSTDTQYF
-	TRBV11-2	TRBJ2-1	-	TGTGCCAGCAGCCAAAGTAATGAGCAGTTCTTC	CASSQSNEQFF
many	TRBV20-1	TRBJ1-6	-	TGCAGTGCTAGAGTCGGGAATTCACCCCTCCACTTT	CSARVGNSPLHF
many	TRBV20-1	TRBJ1-5	-	TGCAGTGCCAGAAAACCGGGAGGGGTTGAACAGCCCCAGCATTTT	CSARKPGGVEQPQHF
many	TRBV20-1	TRBJ2-7	-	TGCAGTGCTCATAGACTAGGGCTGCTCTACGAGCAGTACTTC	CSAHRLGLLYEQYF
-	TRBV20-1	TRBJ2-1	-	TGCAGTGCTAGATTGACGACAGGTCCTTCCTACAATGAGCAGTTCTTC	CSARLTTGPSYNEQFF
many	TRBV7-7	TRBJ2-1	-	TGTGCCAGCAGCTTAGCGGGGGGAAAAAATGAGCAGTTCTTC	CASSLAGGKNEQFF
few	TRBV20-1	TRBJ1-5	-	TGCAGTGCTAGTAAGGGAGCCACCGGTGGGCTTCAGCCCCAGCATTTT	CSASKGATGGLQPQHF
few	TRBV12-3/TRBV12-4	TRBJ1-4	-	TGTGCCAGCAGTTTGTCCGGGAGTGCTAATGAAAAACTGTTTTTT	CASSLSGSANEKLFF
-	TRBV6-1	TRBJ2-3	-	TGTGCCAGCCGGGAGGGACAGGGTAGCACAGATACGCAGTATTTT	CASREGQGSTDTQYF
-	TRBV10-3	TRBJ1-1	-	TGTGCCAGCACGGCCGACTTTGAAGCTTTCTTT	CASTADFEAFF
-	TRBV20-1	TRBJ2-3	TRBD2	TGCAGTGCTAGAGATCCGGGGGGGCTGAATACGCAGTATTTT	CSARDPGGLNTQYF
few	TRBV20-1	TRBJ2-1	TRBD2	TGCAGTGCTTCTTGGACTAGCGGGGGGTCCTACAATGAGCAGTTCTTC	CSASWTSGGSYNEQFF
few	TRBV12-3/TRBV12-4	TRBJ2-1	TRBD1	TGTGCCAGCAATGGGCGGACAGGCAATGAGCAGTTCTTC	CASNGRTGNEQFF
-	TRBV19	TRBJ2-1	TRBD2	TGTGCCAGTAGTACCAGACTTAGCGGGGGGGCGTTCAATGAGCAGTTCTTC	CASSTRLSGGAFNEQFF
-	TRBV7-6	TRBJ2-5	TRBD1	TGTGCCAGCAGCTACTCCGAGGACAGGGTTGAAGAGACCCAGTACTTC	CASSYSEDRVEETQYF
few	TRBV29-1	TRBJ2-7	TRBD1	TGCAGCGTTGGTCGGACAGGGGGGAGGGACGAGCAGTACTTC	CSVGRTGGRDEQYF
few	TRBV20-1	TRBJ2-1	TRBD2	TGCAGTGCCTATCCCGGGACTAGCTCCTACAATGAGCAGTTCTTC	CSAYPGTSSYNEQFF
many	TRBV20-1	TRBJ2-1	-	TGCAGTGCTAGTCGACAGACCCTAGACAATGAGCAGTTCTTC	CSASRQTLDNEQFF
many	TRBV7-2	TRBJ2-1	-	TGTGCCAGCAGCTTAGAAGCGGGCCGGTACTACAATGAGCAGTTCTTC	CASSLEAGRYYNEQFF
once	TRBV7-2	TRBJ2-1	-	TGTGCCAGCAGCTCGACGGGGGCCGGGTCCAATGAGCAGTTCTTC	CASSSTGAGSNEQFF
-	TRBV27	TRBJ2-1	-	TGTGCCAGCAGTTTATCGCGAGGGGTTTACACCTACAATGAGCAGTTCTTC	CASSLSRGVYTYNEQFF
-	TRBV20-1	TRBJ2-3	TRBD2	TGCAGTGCTCCCCTAGCGGGTGGGGTGGGAGATACGCAGTATTTT	CSAPLAGGVGDTQYF
few	TRBV20-1	TRBJ2-1	TRBD2	TGCAGTGCTCCCGGGGTAGCGGGCTACAATGAGCAGTTCTTC	CSAPGVAGYNEQFF
many	TRBV5-1	TRBJ2-1	-	TGCGCCAGCAGAAAAGACCCAGGTTCCTACAATGAGCAGTTCTTC	CASRKDPGSYNEQFF
once	TRBV3-1	TRBJ2-5	TRBD1	TGTGCCTGCAGCAACCCGACAGGGACACGGGAGACCCAGTACTTC	CACSNPTGTRETQYF
-	TRBV10-3	TRBJ1-1	-	TGTGCCATCAGTGAGTCTTCGAGGGTTGGGACTGAAGCTTTCTTT	CAISESSRVGTEAFF
-	TRBV5-6	TRBJ1-2	TRBD1	TGTGCCAGCAGCTTGAACACGCCTCAAGGACAGGGGGGCTACACCTTC	CASSLNTPQGQGGYTF
-	TRBV12-3/TRBV12-4	TRBJ1-5	-	TGTGCCAGCAGGAGTGGCGGTTGGCAGCCCCAGCATTTT	CASRSGGWQPQHF
many	TRBV12-3/TRBV12-4	TRBJ2-1	-	TGTGCCAGCAGTTTGCTGGGACACCTTGTGGAAGAGGAGCAGTTCTTC	CASSLLGHLVEEEQFF
many	TRBV5-1	TRBJ2-1	-	TGCGCCAGCAGCCCGACGGTGGCTGAGCAGTTCTTC	CASSPTVAEQFF
once	TRBV2	TRBJ2-5	TRBD1	TGTGCCAGCAGTGGGACAGGAAGGTTGGAGACCCAGTACTTC	CASSGTGRLETQYF
-	TRBV6-1	TRBJ1-1	TRBD1	TGTGCCAGCAGTCGAATCCAGGGGGGAGGAACTGAAGCTTTCTTT	CASSRIQGGGTEAFF
many	TRBV27	TRBJ1-2	-	TGTGCCAGCGCCTTTACCCGAAGCACTGGCTACACCTTC	CASAFTRSTGYTF
few	TRBV7-6	TRBJ2-7	-	TGTGCCAGCAGCTTCGACAACTCCTACGAGCAGTACTTC	CASSFDNSYEQYF
-	TRBV10-3	TRBJ2-7	-	TGTGCCATCAGTGCCTCAGGGGGGACAGTCTCCTACGAGCAGTACTTC	CAISASGGTVSYEQYF
few	TRBV20-1	TRBJ1-5	-	TGCAGTGCTAGAGTAACTAGCAATCAGCCCCAGCATTTT	CSARVTSNQPQHF
-	TRBV6-1	TRBJ2-3	TRBD1	TGTGCCAGCAGTGCGCGACAGGGGCGCGGGGTTAAGGATACGCAGTATTTT	CASSARQGRGVKDTQYF
-	TRBV20-1	TRBJ2-1	-	TGCAGTGCGCCGTGGGCGGGGACCTACAATGAGCAGTTCTTC	CSAPWAGTYNEQFF
few	TRBV4-1	TRBJ2-3	-	TGCGCCAGCAGCCAAGATACAGGGCCGATCACAGATACGCAGTATTTT	CASSQDTGPITDTQYF
many	TRBV25-1	TRBJ2-2	-	TGTGCCAGCAGGATAGATGGCGGCGGGGAGCTGTTTTTT	CASRIDGGGELFF
many	TRBV12-3/TRBV12-4	TRBJ2-5	TRBD2	TGTGCCAGCAGTTTTAGCGGGGGGGCGGTGGAGACCCAGTACTTC	CASSFSGGAVETQYF
once	TRBV12-3/TRBV12-4	TRBJ2-2	TRBD2	TGTGCCAGCACCTGGGCGTGGCTAGCGGTGAACACCGGGGAGCTGTTTTTT	CASTWAWLAVNTGELFF
many	TRBV12-3/TRBV12-4	TRBJ1-6	-	TGTGCCAGCAGAATCGGACTTGAGAAGGGGTCACCCCTCCACTTT	CASRIGLEKGSPLHF
many	TRBV12-3/TRBV12-4	TRBJ2-2	-	TGTGCCAGCAAAAGAGGAGATAACACCGGGGAGCTGTTTTTT	CASKRGDNTGELFF